This T cell receptor (beta chain) was found in a study of immune evolution from preneoplasia to lung adenocarcinoma. Produced via immunoSEQ multiplex PCR; TCRdb's table is partial and in-frame only. The repertoire holds more than 4,000 clones, with about 89% as singletons. Whole-study findings and limits: Highest clonality occurred in KRAS-mutant, not EGFR-mutant or double wild-type, nodules. Normal lung had highest clonality; later lesions appeared denser, more diverse.

This CDR3 spans 15 amino acids. CDR1 and CDR2 from the germline V gene are MNHEY and SVGAGI. Patients had resection in Japan or China between about 2014 and 2018. About this clone: Its target is unknown. Sequence at one end of the junction differs from germline and may be a read error.

The specimen was FFPE minimally invasive lung adenocarcinoma tissue. V gene TRBV6-5 combines with J gene TRBJ2-1, with 9 bases matching TRBD2. This clonotype was obtained from a donor at least 70 years old with lung adenocarcinoma. The CDR3 nucleotides are TGTGCCAGCAGTTATGCGGGAGGGAGAGTCAATGAGCGGTTCTTC. It is translated as CASSYAGGRVNERFF.